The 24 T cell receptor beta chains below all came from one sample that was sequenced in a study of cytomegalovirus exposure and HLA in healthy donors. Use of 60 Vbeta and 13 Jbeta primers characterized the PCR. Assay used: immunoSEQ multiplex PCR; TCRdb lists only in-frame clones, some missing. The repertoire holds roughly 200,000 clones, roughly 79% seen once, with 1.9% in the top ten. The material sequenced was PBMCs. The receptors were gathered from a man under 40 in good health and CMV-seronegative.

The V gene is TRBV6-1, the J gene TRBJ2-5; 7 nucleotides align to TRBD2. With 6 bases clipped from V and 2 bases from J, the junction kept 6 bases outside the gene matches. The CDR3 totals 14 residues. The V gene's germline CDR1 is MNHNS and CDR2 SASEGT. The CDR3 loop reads CASSPWGGQETQYF. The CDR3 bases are TGTGCCAGCAGCCCTTGGGGAGGGCAAGAGACCCAGTACTTC.

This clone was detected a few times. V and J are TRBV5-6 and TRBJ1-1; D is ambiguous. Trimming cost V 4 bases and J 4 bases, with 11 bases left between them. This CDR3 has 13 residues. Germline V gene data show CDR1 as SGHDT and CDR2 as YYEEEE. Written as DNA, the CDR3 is TGTGCCAGCAGCCCTACGCGGAGCACTGAAGCTTTCTTT. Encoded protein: CASSPTRSTEAFF.

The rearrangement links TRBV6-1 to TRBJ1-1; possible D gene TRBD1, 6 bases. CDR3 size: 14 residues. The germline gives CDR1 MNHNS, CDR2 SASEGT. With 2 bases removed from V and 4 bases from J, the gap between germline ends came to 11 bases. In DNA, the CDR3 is TGTGCCAGCAGTGAACCCCAGGGGAGCACTGAAGCTTTCTTT. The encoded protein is CASSEPQGSTEAFF.

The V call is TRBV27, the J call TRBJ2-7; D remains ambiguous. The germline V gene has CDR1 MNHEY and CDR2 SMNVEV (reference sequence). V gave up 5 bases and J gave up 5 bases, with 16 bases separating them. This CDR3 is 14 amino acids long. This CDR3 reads CASSPGAAYHEQYF. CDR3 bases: TGTGCCAGCAGTCCCGGCGCGGCCTACCACGAGCAGTACTTC.

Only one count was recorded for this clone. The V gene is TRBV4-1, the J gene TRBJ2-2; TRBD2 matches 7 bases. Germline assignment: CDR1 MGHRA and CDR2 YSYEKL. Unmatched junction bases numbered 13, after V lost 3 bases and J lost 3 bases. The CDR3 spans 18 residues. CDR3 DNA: TGCGCCAGCAGCCACGGAGTAGCGGGCCCCCCGGACACCGGGGAGCTGTTTTTT. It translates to CASSHGVAGPPDTGELFF.

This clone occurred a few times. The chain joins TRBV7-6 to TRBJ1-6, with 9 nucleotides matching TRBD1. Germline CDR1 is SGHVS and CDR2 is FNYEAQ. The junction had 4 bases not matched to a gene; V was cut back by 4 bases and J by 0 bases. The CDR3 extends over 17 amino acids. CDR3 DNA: TGTGCCAGCAGCTCCCTGGACAGGGGCTCCTATAATTCACCCCTCCACTTT. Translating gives CASSSLDRGSYNSPLHF.

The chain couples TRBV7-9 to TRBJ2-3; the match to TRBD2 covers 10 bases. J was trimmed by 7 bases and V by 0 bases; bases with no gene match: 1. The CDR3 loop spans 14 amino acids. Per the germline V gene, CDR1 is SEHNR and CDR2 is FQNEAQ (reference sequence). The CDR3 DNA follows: TGTGCCAGCAGCTTAGCTAGCGGGAGGTATACGCAGTATTTT. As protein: CASSLASGRYTQYF.

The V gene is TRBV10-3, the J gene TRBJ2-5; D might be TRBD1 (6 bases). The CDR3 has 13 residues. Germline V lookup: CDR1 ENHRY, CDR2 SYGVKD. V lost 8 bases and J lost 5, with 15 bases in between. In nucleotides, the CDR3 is TGTGCCATCGGTCAGGGGCAGTTGGAGACCCAGTACTTC. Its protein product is CAIGQGQLETQYF.

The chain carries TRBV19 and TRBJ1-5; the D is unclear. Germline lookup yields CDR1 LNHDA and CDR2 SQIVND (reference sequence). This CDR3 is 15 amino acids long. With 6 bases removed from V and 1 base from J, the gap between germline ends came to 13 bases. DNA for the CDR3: TGTGCCAGTAGACTAGGAGGAGGAAGCAATCAGCCCCAGCATTTT. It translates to CASRLGGGSNQPQHF.

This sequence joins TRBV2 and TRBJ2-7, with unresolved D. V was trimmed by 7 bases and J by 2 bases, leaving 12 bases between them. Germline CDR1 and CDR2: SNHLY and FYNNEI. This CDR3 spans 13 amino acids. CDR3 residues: CASTQTTTYEQYF. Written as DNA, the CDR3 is TGTGCCAGCACCCAGACAACAACCTACGAGCAGTACTTC.

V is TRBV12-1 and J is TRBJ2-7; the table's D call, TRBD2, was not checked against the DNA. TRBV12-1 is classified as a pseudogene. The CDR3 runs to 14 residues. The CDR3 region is CASSFSEELDEQYF. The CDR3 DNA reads TGTGCCAGCAGCTTTTCGGAGGAGCTGGACGAGCAGTACTTC.

The DNA for the CDR3 is TGTGCCAGCAGCGTAGTAACGGGGTCGGATGGCTACACCTTC. Translated: CASSVVTGSDGYTF. The genes are TRBV9 and TRBJ1-2; D is ambiguous. The germline V and J ends were trimmed by 0 bases and 6 bases, with 12 bases remaining between them. Germline V CDR1 and CDR2: SGDLS, YYNGEE. The CDR3 runs to 14 residues.

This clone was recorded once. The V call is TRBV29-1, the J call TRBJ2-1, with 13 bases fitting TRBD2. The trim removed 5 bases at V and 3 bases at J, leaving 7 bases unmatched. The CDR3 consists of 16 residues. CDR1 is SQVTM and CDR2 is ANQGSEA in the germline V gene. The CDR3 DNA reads TGCAGCGTTAACGGACTAGCGGGAGATTACTACAATGAGCAGTTCTTC. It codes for CSVNGLAGDYYNEQFF.

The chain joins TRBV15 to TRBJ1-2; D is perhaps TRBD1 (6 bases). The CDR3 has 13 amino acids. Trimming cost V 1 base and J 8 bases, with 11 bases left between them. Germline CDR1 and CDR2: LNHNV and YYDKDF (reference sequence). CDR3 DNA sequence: TGTGCCACCAGCAGAGGGGCAGGGGTCGGCTACACCTTC. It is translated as CATSRGAGVGYTF.

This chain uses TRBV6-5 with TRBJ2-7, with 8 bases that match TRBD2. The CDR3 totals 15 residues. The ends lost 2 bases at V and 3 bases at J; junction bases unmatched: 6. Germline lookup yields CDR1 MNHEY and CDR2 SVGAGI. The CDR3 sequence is CASSYIGGEGYEQYF. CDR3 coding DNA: TGTGCCAGCAGTTACATCGGGGGGGAGGGCTACGAGCAGTACTTC.

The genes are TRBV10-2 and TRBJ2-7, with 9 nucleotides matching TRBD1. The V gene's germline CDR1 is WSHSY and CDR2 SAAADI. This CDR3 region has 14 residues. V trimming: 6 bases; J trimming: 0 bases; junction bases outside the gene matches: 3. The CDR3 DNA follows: TGCGCCAGCAGCCCGGGACAGGGCTCCTACGAGCAGTACTTC. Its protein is CASSPGQGSYEQYF.

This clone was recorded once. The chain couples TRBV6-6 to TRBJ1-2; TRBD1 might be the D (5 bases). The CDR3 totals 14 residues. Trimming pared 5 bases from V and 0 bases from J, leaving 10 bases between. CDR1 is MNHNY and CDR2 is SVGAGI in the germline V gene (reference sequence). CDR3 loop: CASSATGANYGYTF. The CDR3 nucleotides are TGTGCCAGCAGTGCAACAGGAGCTAACTATGGCTACACCTTC.

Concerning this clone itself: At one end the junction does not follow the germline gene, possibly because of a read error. The CDR3 nucleotides are TGTGCCAGCAGCTTGGGAGGGGGCGTTGGCGGGAACTTC. Protein sequence: CASSLGGGVGGNF. The rearrangement links TRBV5-8 to TRBJ2-7; possible D gene TRBD1, 7 bases. Germline V gene lookup returns CDR1 SGHTS and CDR2 YDEGEE. This CDR3 is built from 13 residues.

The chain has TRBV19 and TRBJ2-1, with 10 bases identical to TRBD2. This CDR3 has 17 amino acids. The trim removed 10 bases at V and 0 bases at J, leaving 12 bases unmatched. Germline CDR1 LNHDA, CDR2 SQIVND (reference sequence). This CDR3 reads CATQRSSGGPSYNEQFF. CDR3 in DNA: TGTGCCACTCAGAGGTCTAGCGGGGGTCCCTCCTACAATGAGCAGTTCTTC.

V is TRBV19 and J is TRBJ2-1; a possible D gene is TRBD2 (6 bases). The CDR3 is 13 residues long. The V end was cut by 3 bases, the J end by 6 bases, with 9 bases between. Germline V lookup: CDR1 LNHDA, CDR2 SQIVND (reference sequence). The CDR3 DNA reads TGTGCCAGTAGTATTGGACTACCCAATGAGCAGTTCTTC. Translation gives CASSIGLPNEQFF.

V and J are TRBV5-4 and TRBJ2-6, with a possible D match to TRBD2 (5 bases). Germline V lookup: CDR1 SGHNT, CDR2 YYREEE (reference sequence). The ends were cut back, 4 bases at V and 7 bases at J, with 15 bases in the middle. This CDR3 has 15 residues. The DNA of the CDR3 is TGTGCCAGCAGCCCGCGGGCAGGAATAGCCAACGTCCTGACTTTC. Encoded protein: CASSPRAGIANVLTF.

This CDR3 reads CASSQGPVGRAAETQYF. In DNA, the CDR3 is TGCGCCAGCAGCCAAGGTCCGGTCGGGAGGGCCGCGGAGACCCAGTACTTC. The gene calls are TRBV4-1 and TRBJ2-5; 8 bases are a match to TRBD2. Unmatched junction bases numbered 12, after V lost 1 base and J lost 5 bases. Per the germline V gene, CDR1 is MGHRA and CDR2 is YSYEKL. The CDR3 is 17 amino acids.

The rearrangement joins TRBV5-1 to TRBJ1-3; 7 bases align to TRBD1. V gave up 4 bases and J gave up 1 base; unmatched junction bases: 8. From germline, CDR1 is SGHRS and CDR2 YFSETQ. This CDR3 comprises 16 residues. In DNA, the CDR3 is TGCGCCAGCAGCCAAAGCGCAGGGGGGTCTGGAAACACCATATATTTT. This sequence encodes CASSQSAGGSGNTIYF.

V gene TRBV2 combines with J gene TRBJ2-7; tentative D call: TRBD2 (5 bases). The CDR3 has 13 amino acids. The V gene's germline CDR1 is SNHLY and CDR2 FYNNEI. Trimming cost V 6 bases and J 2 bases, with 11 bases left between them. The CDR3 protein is CASSDGLTYEQYF. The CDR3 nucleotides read TGTGCCAGCAGCGATGGACTGACCTACGAGCAGTACTTC.